This record concerns one T cell receptor beta chain sequence. CDR1 LNHNV and CDR2 YYDKDF come from the germline V gene (reference sequence). Trimming cost V 9 bases and J 2 bases, with 17 bases left between them. The CDR3 loop spans 15 amino acids. The entry originates in a study of blood T cell repertoires in COVID-19. Study-wide background: Some COVID-19 samples were acute and others convalescent; all came from the United States, Italy and Spain. The analysed material was cDNA or gDNA that came from T cells, B-cell-depleted T cells, or PBMCs.

In the source study's methods: Reference gene primer amplification in the assay estimated nucleated cell counts. TCRdb's table, derived via immunoSEQ multiplex PCR, lists solely in-frame clones and lacks some. From that table come the V and J calls and clone size; the DNA was used to work out D and trimming. The sample lists tens of thousands of clones; 75% to 90% were seen once. The clonotype originates from a male donor with acute or convalescent COVID-19. V is TRBV15 and J is TRBJ2-1; no clear D gene. Sequenced input: peripheral blood. The CDR3 protein is CATKLHDLAYNEQFF. The CDR3 DNA follows: TGTGCCACAAAACTTCATGACTTAGCCTACAATGAGCAGTTCTTC.